The following is a T cell receptor (beta chain) sequence with its context. This CDR3 is 15 amino acids long. Germline CDR1 reads MNHEY; CDR2 reads SMNVEV (reference sequence). V dropped 3 bases and J dropped 4; count of bases not matched to a gene: 8. This specimen belongs to a study of technical replicates of blood from several donors. Profiling relied on immunoSEQ multiplex PCR, and the TCRdb table lists in-frame clones only, not all of them. This repertoire shows tens of thousands of clones, more than 85% found once; its top ten account for 0.34%. The source material was T cells isolated from PBMCs. The J gene is TRBJ1-2, the V gene TRBV27; 7 bases line up with TRBD1. The sequence was obtained from a human donor in good health. The CDR3 sequence: CASSFTGAGGYGYTF. The DNA for the CDR3 is TGTGCCAGCAGTTTTACAGGGGCCGGGGGCTATGGCTACACCTTC.